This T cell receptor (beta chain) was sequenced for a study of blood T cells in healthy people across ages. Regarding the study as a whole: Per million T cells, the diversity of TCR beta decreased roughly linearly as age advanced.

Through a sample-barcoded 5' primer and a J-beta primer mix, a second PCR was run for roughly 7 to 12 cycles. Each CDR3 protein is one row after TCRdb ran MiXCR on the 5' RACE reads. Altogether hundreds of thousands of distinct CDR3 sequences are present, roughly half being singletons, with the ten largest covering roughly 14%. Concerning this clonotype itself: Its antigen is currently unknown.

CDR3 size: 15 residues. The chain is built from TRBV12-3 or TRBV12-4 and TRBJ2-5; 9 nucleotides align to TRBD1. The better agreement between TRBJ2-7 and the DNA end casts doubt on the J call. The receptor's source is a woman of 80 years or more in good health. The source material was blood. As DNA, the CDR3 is TGTGCCAGCAGTTCACAGGGGGCTGGTGTCTACGAGCAGTACTTC. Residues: CASSSQGAGVYEQYF.